This passage covers 26 T cell receptor beta chains from one sample sequenced in a study of blood T cell repertoires in COVID-19. Generated by immunoSEQ multiplex PCR, the TCRdb table keeps only in-frame clones and is missing some. Among 200,000 or so clones listed, roughly nine tenths were seen once. The sample was peripheral blood. The receptor source for this set is a man aged 65-85 years with active or convalescent COVID-19.

The chain couples TRBV19 to TRBJ2-3, with a tentative D call TRBD2 (6 bases). V lost 3 bases and J lost 9, with 22 bases in between. This CDR3 has 16 amino acids. Germline CDR1 reads LNHDA; CDR2 reads SQIVND (reference sequence). The CDR3 is CASSMWAGTTPQTQYF. DNA of the CDR3: TGTGCCAGTAGTATGTGGGCGGGGACGACCCCTCAAACGCAGTATTTT.

The V and J genes are TRBV28 and TRBJ1-2; no definite D call. CDR1 and CDR2 (germline): MDHEN, SYDVKM. This CDR3 region has 12 residues. Deletions cut 6 bases from V and 3 bases from J, with 8 bases between. CDR3 region: CASRTQDYGYTF. CDR3 nucleotide sequence: TGTGCCAGCAGAACCCAGGACTATGGCTACACCTTC.

V gene TRBV4-3 combines with J gene TRBJ2-3, with 9 bases that match TRBD2. The CDR3 sequence is 16 residues long. CDR1 and CDR2 (germline): LGHNA, YSLEER. V dropped 1 base and J dropped 8; count of bases not matched to a gene: 10. CDR3 bases: TGCGCCAGCAGCCAAGGATGGACTAGCGCCGGGGTTACGCAGTATTTT. This codes for CASSQGWTSAGVTQYF.

V usage is TRBV7-8 and J usage is TRBJ2-7, with 14 nucleotides matching TRBD2. CDR1 and CDR2 (germline): SGHVS, FQNEAQ. The CDR3 has 16 amino acids. Trimming removed 3 bases from V and 4 bases from J; junction bases left unmatched: 5. CDR3 nucleotide sequence: TGTGCCAGCAGCTTGGGGACTAGCGGGAGTTTGTACGAGCAGTACTTC. Encoded protein: CASSLGTSGSLYEQYF.

This chain links TRBV28 with TRBJ1-5; tentatively, D is TRBD1 (5 bases). CDR1 and CDR2 from the germline V gene are MDHEN and SYDVKM. The V end was cut by 7 bases, the J end by 0 bases, with 13 bases between. CDR3 length: 15 amino acids. This CDR3 reads CASNRGGYSNQPQHF. CDR3 coding DNA: TGTGCCAGCAATAGGGGAGGGTATAGCAATCAGCCCCAGCATTTT.

The chain links TRBV5-1 to TRBJ1-2; TRBD1 aligns across 8 bases. The CDR3 consists of 14 residues. V gave up 1 base and J gave up 3 bases; unmatched junction bases: 2. CDR1 and CDR2 from the germline V gene are SGHRS and YFSETQ. The CDR3 reads CASSLTGGYYGYTF. DNA for the CDR3: TGCGCCAGCAGCTTGACAGGGGGGTACTATGGCTACACCTTC.

The J gene is TRBJ1-6, the V gene TRBV14; 10 bases are shared with TRBD1. The V segment lost 3 bases and the J segment 5 bases; nucleotides outside the gene matches: 22. CDR1 SGHDN and CDR2 FVKESK come from the germline V gene. CDR3 length: 22 amino acids. The DNA for the CDR3 is TGTGCCAGCAGCCAGGTCGTAACGCCGGGACAGGGGACATTTCGCCATAATTCACCCCTCCACTTT. Translated, it gives CASSQVVTPGQGTFRHNSPLHF.

The CDR3 region is CASSVQTTNYGYTF. The CDR3 region has the DNA TGTGCCAGTAGTGTCCAGACTACTAACTATGGCTACACCTTC. This chain connects TRBV19 to TRBJ1-2, with D unclear. Trimming shortened V by 5 bases and J by 0 bases, and 10 bases separated the two germline ends. The CDR3 extends over 14 amino acids. Germline loops: CDR1 LNHDA, CDR2 SQIVND (reference sequence).

This chain uses TRBV30 with TRBJ1-6; 7 nucleotides align to TRBD1. V was clipped by 3 bases and J by 4 bases; unmatched bases: 15. CDR1 is GTSNPN and CDR2 is SVGIG in the germline V gene (reference sequence). The CDR3 has 18 amino acids. CDR3 residues: CAWSALGGTETYNSPLHF. The CDR3 coding sequence is TGTGCCTGGAGCGCCCTGGGTGGGACAGAAACTTATAATTCACCCCTCCACTTT.

The chain employs TRBV10-2 and TRBJ1-1; D is possibly TRBD1 (6 bases). V gave up 3 bases and J gave up 5 bases, with 13 bases separating them. Germline CDR1 WSHSY, CDR2 SAAADI. This CDR3 region has 14 residues. The CDR3 coding sequence is TGCGCCAGCAGTGATCGCAGGGGAGGGACTGAAGCTTTCTTT. This encodes CASSDRRGGTEAFF.

The chain uses TRBV5-5 and TRBJ1-1; D not certain. The V end was cut by 4 bases, the J end by 1 base, with 23 bases between. Germline lookup yields CDR1 SGHKS and CDR2 YYEKEE (reference sequence). The CDR3 is 18 residues long. CDR3 in DNA: TGTGCCAGCAGCCCCCTCGGGCGGGTCACAGAGTCGAACACTGAAGCTTTCTTT. It specifies CASSPLGRVTESNTEAFF.

The rearrangement links TRBV30 to TRBJ1-5; D gene uncertain. Germline V lookup: CDR1 GTSNPN, CDR2 SVGIG (reference sequence). Trimming took off 1 base at V and 5 bases at J, with 9 bases between the two ends. There are 13 residues in the CDR3. The CDR3 coding sequence is TGTGCCTGGAGTGGGGCCACAGATCAGCCCCAGCATTTT. This codes for CAWSGATDQPQHF.

As regards this clone: At one end the junction does not follow the germline gene, possibly because of a read error. The same CDR3 is also encoded by other DNA sequences in this sample. This sequence joins TRBV18 and TRBJ1-1; a weak D match, TRBD1 (5 bases). There are 14 residues in the CDR3. Germline V gene lookup returns CDR1 KGHSH and CDR2 LQKENI. Here the CDR3 reads CASSPRQQNTEAFF. In DNA form, the CDR3 reads TGTGCTAGCTCACCTCGACAGCAGAACACTGAAGCTTTCTTT. Based on the CDR3 plus reference TRBV18 and TRBJ1-1, the full variable domain is NAGVMQNPRHLVRRRGQEARLRCSPMKGHSHVYWYRQLPEEGLKFMVYLQKENIIDESGMPKERFSAEFPKEGPSILRIQQVVRGDSAAYFCASSPRQQNTEAFFGQGTRLTVV.

In this sample, this clone turned up once. The gene calls are TRBV10-3 and TRBJ2-1; 12 nucleotides agree with TRBD2. Trimming cost V 10 bases and J 9 bases; bases outside gene matches: 13. Per the germline V gene, CDR1 is ENHRY and CDR2 is SYGVKD. CDR3 length: 15 amino acids. The CDR3 nucleotides read TGTGCCACCAGGACTAGCGGGGTCTCTTGGAGTGAGCAGTTCTTC. Translating gives CATRTSGVSWSEQFF.

This rearrangement joins TRBV7-2 to TRBJ2-2; 9 bases map to TRBD2. The CDR3 runs to 15 residues. Unmatched junction bases numbered 3, after V lost 2 bases and J lost 5 bases. Germline CDR1 and CDR2: SGHTA and FQGNSA. CDR3 coding DNA: TGTGCCAGCAGCTTACGGCTAGCGGGAACCGGGGAGCTGTTTTTT. Translated: CASSLRLAGTGELFF.

This clone has only a few counts. This chain connects TRBV5-6 to TRBJ1-6; D uncertain. Trimming took off 4 bases at V and 0 bases at J, with 14 bases between the two ends. Germline CDR1 and CDR2: SGHDT and YYEEEE. The CDR3 is 17 amino acids. CDR3 amino acids: CASSTPSLSSYNSPLHF. The CDR3 DNA reads as TGTGCCAGCAGCACCCCATCGCTGAGCTCCTATAATTCACCCCTCCACTTT. Filled out from reference TRBV5-6 and TRBJ1-6, the complete variable domain reads DAGVTQSPTHLIKTRGQQVTLRCSPKSGHDTVSWYQQALGQGPQFIFQYYEEEERQRGNFPDRFSGHQFPNYSSELNVNALLLGDSALYLCASSTPSLSSYNSPLHFGNGTRLTVT.

V and J are TRBV5-8 and TRBJ2-5, with D perhaps TRBD1 (5 bases). V lost 0 bases to trimming and J lost 2 bases, with 14 bases between them. The CDR3 is made up of 16 amino acids. The germline CDR1 and CDR2 sequences are SGHTS and YDEGEE. The CDR3, as DNA: TGTGCCAGCAGCTTGGCCACCAGGGCAACTCAAGAGACCCAGTACTTC. Translation gives CASSLATRATQETQYF.

DNA of the CDR3: TGCGCCAGCAGCTCAAATGGACTAGGCAACGTAGATACGCAGTATTTT. Its translation: CASSSNGLGNVDTQYF. The chain joins TRBV5-1 to TRBJ2-3, with TRBD2 matching 7 bases. The CDR3 loop spans 16 amino acids. The V and J ends lost 3 bases and 5 bases, in that order; junction bases with no gene match: 12. Germline assignment: CDR1 SGHRS and CDR2 YFSETQ.

The gene calls are TRBV6-5 and TRBJ1-2; possible D gene TRBD1, 5 bases. V was trimmed by 6 bases and J by 9 bases, leaving 11 bases between them. The CDR3 is made up of 11 amino acids. Per germline, CDR1 MNHEY and CDR2 SVGAGI. CDR3 bases: TGTGCCAGCAGCCAGGGTTATAGCTACACCTTC. It encodes CASSQGYSYTF.

A single count supports this clone. The V and J genes are TRBV7-2 and TRBJ2-1; 8 nucleotides agree with TRBD2. CDR3 size: 16 residues. Germline lookup yields CDR1 SGHTA and CDR2 FQGNSA. V shed 5 bases and J 6 bases; nucleotides not matched to a gene: 12. The CDR3 DNA reads as TGTGCCAGCAGCCTAGTCGCCGGGGGGGCCAGCAATGAGCAGTTCTTC. Encoded protein: CASSLVAGGASNEQFF. The full variable domain, rest sourced from reference TRBV7-2 and TRBJ2-1, is GAGVSQSPSNKVTEKGKDVELRCDPISGHTALYWYRQSLGQGLEFLIYFQGNSAPDKSGLPSDRFSAERTGGSVSTLTIQRTQQEDSAVYLCASSLVAGGASNEQFFGPGTRLTVL.

The gene calls are TRBV3-1 (or the pseudogene TRBV3-2) and TRBJ2-1; 7 positions agree with TRBD1. The CDR3 consists of 20 residues. Germline assignment: CDR1 LGHDT and CDR2 YNNKEL (reference sequence). With 1 base clipped from V and 5 bases from J, the junction kept 20 bases outside the gene matches. DNA for the CDR3: TGTGCCAGCAGCCAAGGTTTGAGGGACAGTAAAGTCGAGGGAAACAATGAGCAGTTCTTC. It translates to CASSQGLRDSKVEGNNEQFF.

The chain uses TRBV30 and TRBJ2-2, with D unclear. This CDR3 is 13 amino acids long. CDR1 is GTSNPN, CDR2 SVGIG, per germline (reference sequence). V was clipped by 5 bases and J by 7 bases, with 14 bases between them. The CDR3 region has the DNA TGTGCCTGGGGCGGCGAGGCCGTCGGGGAGCTGTTTTTT. Amino acid sequence: CAWGGEAVGELFF.

The chain links TRBV19 to TRBJ1-2, with D perhaps matching TRBD1 (5 bases). Germline V CDR1 and CDR2: LNHDA, SQIVND (reference sequence). V lost 3 bases and J 5 bases, leaving 19 bases between the germline ends. CDR3 length: 16 amino acids. The CDR3 bases are TGTGCCAGTAGTATCGGATTCGGCGGACAAGGATATGGCTACACCTTC. Translated: CASSIGFGGQGYGYTF.

The chain links TRBV2 to TRBJ2-3, with 8 bases identical to TRBD1. Germline V gives CDR1 SNHLY, CDR2 FYNNEI. Unmatched junction bases numbered 11, after V lost 8 bases and J lost 4 bases. This CDR3 region has 15 residues. CDR3 loop: CASQVRAGGADTQYF. CDR3 DNA sequence: TGTGCCAGCCAGGTTCGGGCAGGGGGCGCAGATACGCAGTATTTT.

V usage is TRBV7-9 and J usage is TRBJ2-1; 10 bases are shared with TRBD2. J lost 10 bases, V lost 1 base, and 4 bases had no gene match. This CDR3 contains 14 residues. Germline V lookup: CDR1 SEHNR, CDR2 FQNEAQ (reference sequence). The CDR3 DNA follows: TGTGCCAGCAGCTTAGAGGGTAGCGGGGGGGAGCAGTTCTTC. Its protein is CASSLEGSGGEQFF.

The rearrangement joins TRBV4-3 to TRBJ2-7; D not resolved. CDR3 length: 13 residues. Trimming removed 3 bases from V and 0 bases from J, with 6 bases in between. CDR1 and CDR2 (germline): LGHNA, YSLEER. DNA for the CDR3: TGCGCCAGCAGCCATACAGACTCCTACGAGCAGTACTTC. It yields the protein CASSHTDSYEQYF.